This record covers a single T cell receptor beta chain. This specimen comes from a study of T cells in Graves' hyperthyroidism and ophthalmopathy. Trimming pared 1 base from V and 7 bases from J, leaving 19 bases between. This CDR3 has 16 residues. CDR1 and CDR2 from the germline V gene are SGHVS and FQNEAQ. The CDR3 regions of TCR beta were amplified from RNA transcripts. First-round RT-PCR with HTBI primers amplified the TCR CDR3 region. TCRdb re-called the multiplex PCR reads with MiXCR, one entry per CDR3 protein. The sample has fewer than 600,000 distinct CDR3 sequences, 14% seen once. Sequenced sample: blood. The rearrangement links TRBV7-8 to TRBJ2-5; D is undetermined. This sequence originates from a woman in her forties with Graves' hyperthyroidism. Written as DNA, the CDR3 is TGTGCCAGCAGCTTAGTTGGCACAGTGCTGGAAGGGACCCAGTACTTC. Residues: CASSLVGTVLEGTQYF.